This T cell receptor beta chain was recovered during a study of T cells in Graves' hyperthyroidism and ophthalmopathy. This clonotype has ten or more counts. Its antigen remains unknown. Germline V CDR1 and CDR2: SNHLY, FYNNEI. Trimming left V 6 bases short and J 2 bases short, with 8 bases between. This CDR3 is built from 13 residues. RNA transcripts were the template for amplifying TCR beta CDR3 regions. The study used the HTBI primer set for a first-round RT-PCR of the TCR CDR3. In TCRdb, the multiplex PCR reads were re-called with MiXCR into one record per CDR3 protein. The sample carries nearly 600,000 distinct CDR3 sequences, 14% recorded once. Study observations and caveats: Ophthalmopathy was model-predicted a median about 6.7 months pre-onset. By a 13 V-J model, ophthalmopathy was set apart from stable hyperthyroidism.

The specimen sequenced was blood. V gene TRBV2 combines with J gene TRBJ2-1; D is unresolved. The TCR originated in a woman between 18 and 29 years old with Graves' ophthalmopathy. The CDR3 coding sequence is TGTGCCAGCAGCGCCCGGCCCTACAATGAGCAGTTCTTC. Protein: CASSARPYNEQFF.